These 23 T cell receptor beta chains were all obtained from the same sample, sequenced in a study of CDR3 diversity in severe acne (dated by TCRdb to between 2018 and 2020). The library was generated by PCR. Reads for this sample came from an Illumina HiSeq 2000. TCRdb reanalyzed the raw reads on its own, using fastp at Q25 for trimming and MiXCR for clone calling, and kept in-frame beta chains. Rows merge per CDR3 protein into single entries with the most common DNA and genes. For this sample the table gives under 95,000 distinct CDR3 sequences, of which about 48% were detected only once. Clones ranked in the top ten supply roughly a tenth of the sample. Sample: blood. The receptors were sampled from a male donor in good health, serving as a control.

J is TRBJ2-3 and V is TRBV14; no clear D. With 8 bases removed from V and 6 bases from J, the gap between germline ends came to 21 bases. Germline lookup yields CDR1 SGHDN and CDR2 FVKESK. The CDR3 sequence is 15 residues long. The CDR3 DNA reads TGTGCCAGCTCACCACCGAGTCACGGGCGGGATACGCAGTATTTT. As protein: CASSPPSHGRDTQYF. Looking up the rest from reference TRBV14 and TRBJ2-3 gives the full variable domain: EAGVTQFPSHSVIEKGQTVTLRCDPISGHDNLYWYRRVMGKEIKFLLHFVKESKQDESGMPNNRFLAERTGGTYSTLKVQPAELEDSGVYFCASSPPSHGRDTQYFGPGTRLTVL.

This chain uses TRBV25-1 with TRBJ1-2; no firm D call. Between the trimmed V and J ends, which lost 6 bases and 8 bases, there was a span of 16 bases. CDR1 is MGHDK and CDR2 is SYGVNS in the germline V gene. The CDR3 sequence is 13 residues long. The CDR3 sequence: CASSPKGSIGYTF. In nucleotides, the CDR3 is TGTGCCAGCAGCCCCAAAGGATCCATCGGCTACACCTTC.

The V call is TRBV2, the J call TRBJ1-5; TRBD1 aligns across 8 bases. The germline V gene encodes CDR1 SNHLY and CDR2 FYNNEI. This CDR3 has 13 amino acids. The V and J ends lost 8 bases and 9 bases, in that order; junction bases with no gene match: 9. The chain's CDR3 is CASEDTGGGPQHF. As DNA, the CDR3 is TGTGCCAGCGAGGATACAGGGGGAGGGCCCCAGCATTTT.

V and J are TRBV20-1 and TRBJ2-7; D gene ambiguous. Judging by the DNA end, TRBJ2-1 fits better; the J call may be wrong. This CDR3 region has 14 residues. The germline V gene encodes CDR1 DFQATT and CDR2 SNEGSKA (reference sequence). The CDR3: CSARQSADYNEQFF. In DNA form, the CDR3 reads TGCAGTGCTAGACAATCCGCGGACTACAATGAGCAGTTCTTC.

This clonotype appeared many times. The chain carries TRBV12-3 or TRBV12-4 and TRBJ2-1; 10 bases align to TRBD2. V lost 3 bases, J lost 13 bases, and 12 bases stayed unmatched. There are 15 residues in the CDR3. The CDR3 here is CASSFWASGSSVQFF. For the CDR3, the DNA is TGTGCCAGCAGTTTCTGGGCTAGCGGGAGCTCCGTACAGTTCTTC.

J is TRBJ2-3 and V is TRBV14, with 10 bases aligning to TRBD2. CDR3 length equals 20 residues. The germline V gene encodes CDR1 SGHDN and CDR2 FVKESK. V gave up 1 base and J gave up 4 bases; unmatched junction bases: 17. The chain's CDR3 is CASSQAGQRGGRDGADTQYF. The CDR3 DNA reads TGTGCCAGCAGCCAAGCAGGACAGCGGGGGGGCCGGGATGGTGCAGATACGCAGTATTTT.

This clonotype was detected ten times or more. The CDR3 spells CASSLGVQGTTEAFF. The CDR3 DNA sequence: TGTGCCAGCAGCTTAGGAGTACAGGGTACCACTGAAGCTTTCTTT. The rearrangement uses TRBV7-8 and TRBJ1-1; D is perhaps TRBD1 (6 bases). Germline V lookup: CDR1 SGHVS, CDR2 FQNEAQ. The CDR3 totals 15 residues. V lost 1 base and J lost 4, with 13 bases in between.

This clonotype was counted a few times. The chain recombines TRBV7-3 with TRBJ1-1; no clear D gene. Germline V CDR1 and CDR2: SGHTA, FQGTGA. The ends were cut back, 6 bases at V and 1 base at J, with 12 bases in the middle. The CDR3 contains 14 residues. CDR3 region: CASRLESGNTEAFF. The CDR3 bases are TGTGCCAGCAGGCTAGAGTCAGGGAACACTGAAGCTTTCTTT.

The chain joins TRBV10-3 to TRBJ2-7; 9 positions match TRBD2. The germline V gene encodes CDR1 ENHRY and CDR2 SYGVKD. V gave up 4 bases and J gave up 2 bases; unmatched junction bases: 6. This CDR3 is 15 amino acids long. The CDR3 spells CAISASIAGAYEQYF. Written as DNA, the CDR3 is TGTGCCATCAGTGCATCTATAGCGGGGGCCTACGAGCAGTACTTC.

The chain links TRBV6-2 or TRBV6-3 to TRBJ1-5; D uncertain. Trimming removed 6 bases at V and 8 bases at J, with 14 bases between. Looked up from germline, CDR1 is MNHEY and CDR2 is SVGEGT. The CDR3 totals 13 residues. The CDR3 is CASSGANGKPQHF. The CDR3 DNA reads TGTGCCAGCAGCGGCGCCAATGGAAAGCCCCAGCATTTT.

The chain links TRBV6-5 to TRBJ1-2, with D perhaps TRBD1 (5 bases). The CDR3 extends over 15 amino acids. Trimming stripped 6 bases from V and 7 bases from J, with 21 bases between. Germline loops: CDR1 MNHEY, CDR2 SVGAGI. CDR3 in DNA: TGTGCCAGCAGGGTCCTAGACAGCAGCGGTATTGGCTACACCTTC. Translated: CASRVLDSSGIGYTF.

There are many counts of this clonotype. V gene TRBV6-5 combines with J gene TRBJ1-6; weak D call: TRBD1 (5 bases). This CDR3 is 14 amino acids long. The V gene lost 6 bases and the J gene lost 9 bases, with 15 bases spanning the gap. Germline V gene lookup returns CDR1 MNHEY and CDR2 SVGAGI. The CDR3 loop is CASSVGVRASPLHF. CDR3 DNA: TGTGCCAGCAGCGTAGGGGTTAGGGCTTCACCCCTCCACTTT.

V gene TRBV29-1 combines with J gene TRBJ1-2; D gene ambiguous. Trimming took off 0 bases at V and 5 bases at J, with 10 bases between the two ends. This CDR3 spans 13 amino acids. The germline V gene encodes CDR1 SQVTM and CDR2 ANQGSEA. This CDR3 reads CSVEDREAYGYTF. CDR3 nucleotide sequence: TGCAGCGTTGAAGATCGGGAAGCGTATGGCTACACCTTC.

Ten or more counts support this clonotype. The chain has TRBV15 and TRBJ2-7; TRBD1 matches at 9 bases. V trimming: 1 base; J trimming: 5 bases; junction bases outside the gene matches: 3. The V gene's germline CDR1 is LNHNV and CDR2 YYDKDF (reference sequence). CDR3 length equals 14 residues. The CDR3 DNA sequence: TGTGCCACCAGCAGAGGGGACAGGGACCACGAGCAGTACTTC. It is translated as CATSRGDRDHEQYF. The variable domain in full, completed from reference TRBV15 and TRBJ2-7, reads DAMVIQNPRYQVTQFGKPVTLSCSQTLNHNVMYWYQQKSSQAPKLLFHYYDKDFNNEADTPDNFQSRRPNTSFCFLDIRSPGLGDTAMYLCATSRGDRDHEQYFGPGTRLTVT.

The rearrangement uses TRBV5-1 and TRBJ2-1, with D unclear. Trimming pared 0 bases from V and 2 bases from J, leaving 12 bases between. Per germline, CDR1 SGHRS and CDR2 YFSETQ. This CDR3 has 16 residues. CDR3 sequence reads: CASSLGPAGAYNEQFF. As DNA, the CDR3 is TGCGCCAGCAGCTTGGGCCCGGCTGGGGCCTACAATGAGCAGTTCTTC. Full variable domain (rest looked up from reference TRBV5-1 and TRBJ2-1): KAGVTQTPRYLIKTRGQQVTLSCSPISGHRSVSWYQQTPGQGLQFLFEYFSETQRNKGNFPGRFSGRQFSNSRSEMNVSTLELGDSALYLCASSLGPAGAYNEQFFGPGTRLTVL.

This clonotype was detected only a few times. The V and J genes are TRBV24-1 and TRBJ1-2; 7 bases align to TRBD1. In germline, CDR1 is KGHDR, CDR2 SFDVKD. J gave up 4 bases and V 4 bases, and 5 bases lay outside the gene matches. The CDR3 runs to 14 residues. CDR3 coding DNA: TGTGCCACCAGTGACCCCGGGACAGTCTATGGCTACACCTTC. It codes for CATSDPGTVYGYTF.

The CDR3 is CSARLAGQGISPNYGYTF. Written as DNA, the CDR3 is TGCAGTGCTAGACTAGCGGGACAGGGGATCTCGCCTAACTATGGCTACACCTTC. This chain joins TRBV20-1 and TRBJ1-2; 10 bases are shared with TRBD1. Trimming removed 2 bases from V and 0 bases from J; junction bases left unmatched: 12. Per germline, CDR1 DFQATT and CDR2 SNEGSKA (reference sequence). This CDR3 spans 18 amino acids.

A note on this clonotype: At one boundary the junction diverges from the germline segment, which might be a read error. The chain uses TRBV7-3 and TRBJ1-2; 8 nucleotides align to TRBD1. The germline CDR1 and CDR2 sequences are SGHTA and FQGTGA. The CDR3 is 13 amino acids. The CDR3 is CASNPGQGEGCTF. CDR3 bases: TGTGCCAGCAATCCCGGACAGGGAGAAGGCTGCACCTTC.

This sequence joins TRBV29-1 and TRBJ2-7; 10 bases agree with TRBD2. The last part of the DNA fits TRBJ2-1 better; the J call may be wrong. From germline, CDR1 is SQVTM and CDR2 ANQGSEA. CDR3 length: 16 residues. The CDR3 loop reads CSVGGGLAVPYNEQFF. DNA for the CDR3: TGCAGCGTGGGGGGTGGACTAGCGGTACCCTACAATGAGCAGTTCTTC.

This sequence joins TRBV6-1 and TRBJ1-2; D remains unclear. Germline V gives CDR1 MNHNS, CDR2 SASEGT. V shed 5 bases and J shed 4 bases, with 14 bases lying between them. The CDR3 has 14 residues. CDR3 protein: CASSYSTQTYGYTF. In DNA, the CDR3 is TGTGCCAGCAGTTACTCAACACAGACCTATGGCTACACCTTC.

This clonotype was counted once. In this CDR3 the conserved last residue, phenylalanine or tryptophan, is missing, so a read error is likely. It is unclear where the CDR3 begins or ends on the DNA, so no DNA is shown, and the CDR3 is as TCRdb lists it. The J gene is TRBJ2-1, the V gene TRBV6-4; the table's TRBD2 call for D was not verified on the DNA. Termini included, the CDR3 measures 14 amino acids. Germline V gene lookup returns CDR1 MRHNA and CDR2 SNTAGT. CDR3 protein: CASSEVGEHNEQSS.

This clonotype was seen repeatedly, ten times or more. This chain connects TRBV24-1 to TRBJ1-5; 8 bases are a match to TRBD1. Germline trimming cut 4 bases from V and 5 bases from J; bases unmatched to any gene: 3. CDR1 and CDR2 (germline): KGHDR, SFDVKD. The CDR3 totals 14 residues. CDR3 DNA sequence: TGTGCCACCAGTGAGCCGGACAGGGATCAGCCCCAGCATTTT. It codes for CATSEPDRDQPQHF.

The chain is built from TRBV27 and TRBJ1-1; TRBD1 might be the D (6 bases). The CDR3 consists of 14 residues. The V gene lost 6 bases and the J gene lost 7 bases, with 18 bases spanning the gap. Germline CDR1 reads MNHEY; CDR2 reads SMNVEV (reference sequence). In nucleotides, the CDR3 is TGTGCCAGCAGCTCCGACAGGACAGCCTTTGAAGCTTTCTTT. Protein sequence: CASSSDRTAFEAFF.